Listed below are T cell receptor beta chains from one sample, sequenced in a study of blood T cell repertoires in COVID-19. Clones were read by immunoSEQ multiplex PCR, and TCRdb kept only the in-frame ones, dropping some. The table includes about 110,000 clones, 86% detected once. Sequenced input: peripheral blood. These receptor sequences come from a man between 35 and 55 years old with acute or convalescent COVID-19. Each CDR3 is given with its conserved first and last residue. The D gene is left open where the match is weak. Where a row states a size, it is once, few, many or the class of an expanded clone; other rows omit it.

abundance	d_gene	v_gene	j_gene	CDR3aa	CDR3nt
-	TRBD1	TRBV19	TRBJ1-4	CASGQGLGVGKLFF	TGTGCCAGTGGACAGGGGTTGGGAGTGGGAAAACTGTTTTTT
-	-	TRBV19	TRBJ1-1	CASSVQGNTEAFF	TGTGCCAGTAGTGTCCAGGGGAACACTGAAGCTTTCTTT
once	TRBD1	TRBV24-1	TRBJ2-1	CATSDPTGVGYNEQFF	TGTGCCACCAGTGACCCGACAGGGGTCGGCTACAATGAGCAGTTCTTC
once	-	TRBV4-2	TRBJ2-7	CASSQGQYPLEQYF	TGTGCCAGCAGCCAAGGGCAATACCCCCTCGAGCAGTACTTC
many	TRBD1	TRBV9	TRBJ1-2	CASSGGTANYGYTF	TGTGCCAGCAGCGGGGGGACAGCCAACTATGGCTACACCTTC
-	TRBD1	TRBV6-5	TRBJ2-3	CASSFGQGVADTQYF	TGTGCCAGCAGTTTCGGACAGGGGGTTGCAGATACGCAGTATTTT
-	TRBD1	TRBV19	TRBJ1-1	CASSIGGQGLGEAFF	TGTGCCAGTAGTATCGGGGGACAGGGCCTCGGTGAAGCTTTCTTT
once	-	TRBV19	TRBJ2-2	CASSIGGSNTGELFF	TGTGCCAGTAGTATTGGGGGGTCGAACACCGGGGAGCTGTTTTTT
-	-	TRBV19	TRBJ2-5	CASSNRTPGGGETQYF	TGTGCCAGTAGTAATCGCACACCCGGGGGAGGAGAGACCCAGTACTTC
-	TRBD1	TRBV6-6	TRBJ2-1	CASSHPGQGISYNEQFF	TGTGCCAGCAGTCACCCGGGACAGGGAATCTCCTACAATGAGCAGTTCTTC
-	-	TRBV5-4	TRBJ1-2	CASRPDTGRVGYGYTF	TGTGCCAGCAGACCTGATACAGGGAGAGTAGGCTATGGCTACACCTTC
few	TRBD2	TRBV27	TRBJ2-7	CASSQKGGLAGYEQYF	TGTGCCAGCAGCCAAAAGGGGGGACTAGCCGGCTACGAGCAGTACTTC
-	-	TRBV6-5	TRBJ2-7	CASSTGTTSSYEQYF	TGTGCCAGCAGTACCGGGACAACAAGCTCCTACGAGCAGTACTTC
-	-	TRBV27	TRBJ2-2	CASEGAVTGELFF	TGTGCCAGCGAAGGGGCAGTCACCGGGGAGCTGTTTTTT
-	TRBD2	TRBV7-2	TRBJ2-7	CASSSLAGGWYDEQYF	TGTGCCAGCAGCTCACTAGCGGGGGGATGGTACGACGAGCAGTACTTC
-	TRBD1	TRBV5-8	TRBJ2-7	CASSFGTAYEQYF	TGTGCCAGCAGCTTCGGGACAGCCTACGAGCAGTACTTC
-	-	TRBV19	TRBJ1-6	CASSPTANSPLHF	TGTGCCAGTAGTCCGACAGCTAATTCACCCCTCCACTTT
-	-	TRBV5-8	TRBJ1-4	CASSLGEQGANEKLFF	TGTGCCAGCAGCTTGGGTGAACAAGGGGCCAACGAAAAACTGTTTTTT
-	-	TRBV29-1	TRBJ1-4	CSVDSGNEKLFF	TGCAGCGTTGACTCGGGAAATGAAAAACTGTTTTTT
-	TRBD2	TRBV9	TRBJ2-1	CASSKAGGDYNEQFF	TGTGCCAGCAGCAAAGCGGGAGGGGACTACAATGAGCAGTTCTTC
-	TRBD2	TRBV19	TRBJ2-1	CASRSLAGGPNEQFF	TGTGCCAGTAGATCGCTAGCGGGAGGACCTAATGAGCAGTTCTTC
-	TRBD2	TRBV9	TRBJ2-7	CASSVGGGDSYEQYF	TGTGCCAGCAGCGTAGGCGGGGGGGACTCCTACGAGCAGTACTTC
-	TRBD1	TRBV7-2	TRBJ1-4	CASSTGGLGQANEKLFF	TGTGCCAGCAGTACAGGGGGCCTCGGCCAAGCTAATGAAAAACTGTTTTTT
once	-	TRBV30	TRBJ1-2	CAGVSGTPTQGYTF	TGTGCCGGAGTATCCGGGACACCCACACAGGGCTACACCTTC
-	-	TRBV5-4	TRBJ2-1	CASSPVQRHNEQFF	TGTGCCAGCAGCCCGGTCCAGCGCCACAATGAGCAGTTCTTC
-	TRBD1	TRBV10-3	TRBJ1-1	CAISESRGGRELGEAFF	TGTGCCATCAGTGAGTCAAGAGGGGGCAGGGAACTCGGTGAAGCTTTCTTT
-	TRBD1	TRBV30	TRBJ1-3	CAWNQGGNSFAGNTIYF	TGTGCCTGGAACCAAGGGGGCAATAGTTTCGCTGGAAACACCATATATTTT